These 30 T cell receptor beta chains came from one sample sequenced in a study of T cells in narcolepsy. Repertoires were generated with immunoSEQ multiplex PCR, while TCRdb's copy carries only in-frame clones and drops some. Seen here are approximately 30,000 clones, more than 75% observed once, and the top ten hold about 1.1%. The sample comprised CD45RA- memory CD4+ T cells from PBMCs. Every receptor here comes from a human donor with narcolepsy.

V and J are TRBV4-1 and TRBJ2-5, with D possibly TRBD2 on 5 matching bases. The CDR3 totals 13 residues. CDR1 is MGHRA, CDR2 YSYEKL, per germline. V lost 0 bases and J lost 12, with 14 bases in between. The CDR3 protein is CASSQEREPTKYF. The CDR3 DNA sequence: TGCGCCAGCAGCCAAGAACGGGAACCCACCAAGTACTTC.

The J gene is TRBJ2-1, the V gene TRBV19; D is ambiguous. This CDR3 contains 15 residues. CDR1 LNHDA and CDR2 SQIVND come from the germline V gene (reference sequence). V lost 5 bases and J lost 6, with 17 bases in between. CDR3 DNA: TGTGCCAGTAGTCCCGGACGGGCATTCGGCAATGAGCAGTTCTTC. As protein: CASSPGRAFGNEQFF.

The V and J genes are TRBV19 and TRBJ1-6; D is perhaps TRBD1 (6 bases). Germline V gene lookup returns CDR1 LNHDA and CDR2 SQIVND (reference sequence). The CDR3 is 14 amino acids. V lost 1 base and J 8 bases, leaving 9 bases between the germline ends. CDR3 residues: CASSIGGGDSPLHF. Written as DNA, the CDR3 is TGTGCCAGTAGTATAGGAGGGGGAGATTCACCCCTCCACTTT.

The gene calls are TRBV2 and TRBJ1-2; D is possibly TRBD1 (6 bases). The CDR3 covers 15 residues. Trimming cost V 5 bases and J 4 bases, with 17 bases left between them. Germline CDR1 SNHLY, CDR2 FYNNEI. CDR3 sequence (DNA): TGTGCCAGCAGTAGGACAGAGAACCCACCCTATGGCTACACCTTC. Protein product: CASSRTENPPYGYTF.

The CDR3 DNA reads TGTGCCAGCCTTCGGGGCGGTGGCACTGAAGCTTTCTTT. As protein: CASLRGGGTEAFF. The gene calls are TRBV25-1 and TRBJ1-1, with D maybe TRBD1 (5 bases). The CDR3 covers 13 residues. From germline, CDR1 is MGHDK and CDR2 SYGVNS. V was cut by 8 bases and J by 4 bases, with 14 bases left in between.

This clone has only one observation. The CDR3 coding sequence is TGTGCCATCACTAGACGGCAGAACACTGAAGCTTTCTTT. Translated, it gives CAITRRQNTEAFF. The rearrangement links TRBV10-3 to TRBJ1-1; D unclear. Germline V lookup: CDR1 ENHRY, CDR2 SYGVKD. V was trimmed by 7 bases and J by 1 base, leaving 10 bases between them. The CDR3 consists of 13 residues.

This chain joins TRBV5-1 and TRBJ2-5, with D perhaps matching TRBD2 (5 bases). Per the germline V gene, CDR1 is SGHRS and CDR2 is YFSETQ. This CDR3 contains 15 residues. V was pared by 4 bases and J by 2 bases, with 15 bases between. CDR3 amino acids: CASSGEGAAQETQYF. CDR3 nucleotides: TGCGCCAGCAGCGGGGAAGGAGCGGCTCAAGAGACCCAGTACTTC.

J is TRBJ2-7 and V is TRBV9; D unresolved. The CDR3 runs 13 residues. Germline CDR1 is SGDLS and CDR2 is YYNGEE. The V gene lost 1 base and the J gene lost 5 bases, with 10 bases spanning the gap. As DNA, the CDR3 is TGTGCCAGCAGCGTAAGTGACGGCCACGAGCAGTACTTC. Amino acid sequence: CASSVSDGHEQYF. Filled out from reference TRBV9 and TRBJ2-7, the complete variable domain reads DSGVTQTPKHLITATGQRVTLRCSPRSGDLSVYWYQQSLDQGLQFLIQYYNGEERAKGNILERFSAQQFPDLHSELNLSSLELGDSALYFCASSVSDGHEQYFGPGTRLTVT.

Comment on this clone: This sample also contains other DNA sequences that code for the same CDR3. The genes are TRBV6-1 and TRBJ1-2; D ambiguous. Germline V lookup: CDR1 MNHNS, CDR2 SASEGT. Trimming cost V 6 bases and J 5 bases, with 10 bases left between them. The CDR3 contains 12 residues. The CDR3 loop reads CASRPTGYGYTF. In DNA, the CDR3 is TGTGCCAGCAGACCGACGGGGTATGGCTACACCTTC.

The chain carries TRBV5-1 and TRBJ1-1; D is unresolved. The CDR3 loop spans 16 amino acids. Germline assignment: CDR1 SGHRS and CDR2 YFSETQ. V was cut by 0 bases and J by 1 base, with 13 bases left in between. The CDR3 DNA is TGCGCCAGCAGCTTGGTCGAGGGCCCGAAGAACACTGAAGCTTTCTTT. Its translation is CASSLVEGPKNTEAFF.

CDR3 DNA sequence: TGTGCCAGCAGCTTAACGGGGGGCCTCTCCGAGCAGTACGTC. Translated, it gives CASSLTGGLSEQYV. The chain has TRBV7-8 and TRBJ2-7; TRBD2 is a possible D gene (7 bases). Trimming pared 2 bases from V and 6 bases from J, leaving 14 bases between. Looked up from germline, CDR1 is SGHVS and CDR2 is FQNEAQ. There are 14 residues in the CDR3.

The chain has TRBV7-9 and TRBJ2-3; D call uncertain. This CDR3 spans 12 amino acids. Germline CDR1 reads SEHNR; CDR2 reads FQNEAQ (reference sequence). V was trimmed by 4 bases and J by 0 bases, leaving 2 bases between them. CDR3 loop: CASSSSTDTQYF. The CDR3 nucleotides read TGTGCCAGCAGCTCGAGCACAGATACGCAGTATTTT.

CDR3: CASSEDAGGLSGANVLTF. Written as DNA, the CDR3 is TGTGCCAGCAGTGAAGACGCGGGCGGACTCTCTGGGGCCAACGTCCTGACTTTC. This rearrangement joins TRBV25-1 to TRBJ2-6, with D possibly being TRBD2 (5 bases). The CDR3 is 18 amino acids. The germline gives CDR1 MGHDK, CDR2 SYGVNS. V was clipped by 2 bases and J by 0 bases, with 14 bases between them. Full variable domain (outside the CDR3, taken from reference TRBV25-1 and TRBJ2-6): EADIYQTPRYLVIGTGKKITLECSQTMGHDKMYWYQQDPGMELHLIHYSYGVNSTEKGDLSSESTVSRIRTEHFPLTLESARPSHTSQYLCASSEDAGGLSGANVLTFGAGSRLTVL.

V is TRBV5-4 and J is TRBJ2-1, with a possible D match to TRBD2 (6 bases). The V gene's germline CDR1 is SGHNT and CDR2 YYREEE (reference sequence). V lost 9 bases and J lost 2, with 15 bases in between. This CDR3 is built from 14 residues. The CDR3 is CATTRGAPYNEQFF. CDR3 sequence (DNA): TGTGCCACGACTCGCGGGGCCCCCTACAATGAGCAGTTCTTC.

The CDR3 DNA follows: TGCGCCAGCACCCGGGACAGTTCCATCGGGGGCTACACCTTC. It codes for CASTRDSSIGGYTF. The chain recombines TRBV5-1 with TRBJ1-2; TRBD1 matches at 7 bases. Germline CDR1 SGHRS, CDR2 YFSETQ. The CDR3 has 14 amino acids. The V gene end was trimmed by 6 bases and the J gene end by 8 bases; junction bases not matched to a gene: 13.

This clone was counted only a few times. V gene TRBV19 combines with J gene TRBJ1-3; D may be TRBD1 (5 bases). The CDR3 is 16 amino acids. Germline V gene data show CDR1 as LNHDA and CDR2 as SQIVND (reference sequence). V was cut by 5 bases and J by 0 bases, with 14 bases left in between. This CDR3 is CASSQDRDFSGNTIYF. In DNA form, the CDR3 reads TGTGCCAGTAGTCAGGACCGGGACTTCTCTGGAAACACCATATATTTT.

The chain is built from TRBV13 and TRBJ2-1, with TRBD1 identical over 8 bases. Trimming at V came to 2 bases and at J to 0 bases, leaving 6 bases not matched to a gene. The CDR3 loop spans 17 amino acids. The V gene's germline CDR1 is PRHDT and CDR2 FYEKMQ (reference sequence). This CDR3 is CASSLTQGADSYNEQFF. CDR3 nucleotide sequence: TGTGCCAGCAGCTTAACGCAGGGGGCCGACTCCTACAATGAGCAGTTCTTC.

A single count supports this clone. The genes are TRBV2 and TRBJ2-3; 9 bases match TRBD2. V lost 6 bases and J lost 1; bases outside the gene matches: 8. CDR3 size: 16 residues. Germline CDR1 SNHLY, CDR2 FYNNEI. The CDR3 region is CASRGSGGIGTDTQYF. For the CDR3, the DNA is TGTGCCAGCAGGGGTAGCGGGGGTATCGGCACAGATACGCAGTATTTT.

The chain is built from TRBV5-1 and TRBJ2-2; 7 bases match TRBD1. The CDR3 loop spans 15 amino acids. Germline lookup yields CDR1 SGHRS and CDR2 YFSETQ. V was pared by 4 bases and J by 0 bases, with 3 bases of the junction left unmatched. The CDR3 is CASSNGQANTGELFF. CDR3 bases: TGCGCCAGCAGCAACGGACAGGCGAACACCGGGGAGCTGTTTTTT.

This chain joins TRBV28 and TRBJ2-7; D is tentatively TRBD1 or TRBD2 (6 bases each). The V end was cut by 5 bases, the J end by 4 bases, with 18 bases between. This CDR3 has 15 amino acids. Looked up from germline, CDR1 is MDHEN and CDR2 is SYDVKM. The CDR3: CASSPSSGAGYEQYV. The CDR3 DNA sequence: TGTGCCAGCAGTCCCTCCTCGGGGGCTGGTTACGAGCAGTACGTC.

J is TRBJ1-5 and V is TRBV7-9; TRBD1 aligns across 12 bases. Losses at the gene ends were 5 bases for V and 6 bases for J; bases not matched to a gene: 2. Germline V gene lookup returns CDR1 SEHNR and CDR2 FQNEAQ (reference sequence). The CDR3 is made up of 14 amino acids. This CDR3 is CASSTGQGAQPQHF. CDR3 nucleotide sequence: TGTGCCAGCAGCACGGGACAGGGGGCTCAGCCCCAGCATTTT.

This chain links TRBV2 with TRBJ2-4, with D possibly TRBD2 on 5 matching bases. Looked up from germline, CDR1 is SNHLY and CDR2 is FYNNEI. Trimming cost V 5 bases and J 2 bases, with 7 bases left between them. This CDR3 has 13 amino acids. The CDR3 reads CASSKDSKNIQYF. The CDR3 coding sequence is TGTGCCAGCAGTAAGGACTCCAAAAACATTCAGTACTTC.

The chain links TRBV27 to TRBJ2-3; D is possibly TRBD2 (5 bases). V lost 2 bases and J 5 bases, leaving 11 bases between the germline ends. The CDR3 has 14 residues. Germline-derived CDR1 and CDR2 are MNHEY and SMNVEV (reference sequence). This CDR3 is CASSLMGDGDTQYF. The CDR3 DNA is TGTGCCAGCAGTTTAATGGGAGATGGAGATACGCAGTATTTT.

This clone showed up just once. V and J are TRBV5-1 and TRBJ2-3, with 8 nucleotides matching TRBD2. After removal of 1 base from V and 3 bases from J, the junction contained 7 bases not matched to a gene. CDR3 length: 16 amino acids. CDR1 and CDR2 (germline): SGHRS, YFSETQ. The CDR3 DNA reads TGCGCCAGCAGCTTGAACGGGGGGGCCGGAACAGATACGCAGTATTTT. It encodes CASSLNGGAGTDTQYF.

CDR3 nucleotides: TGTGCCAGCAGTGAAGGCTGGCCCCTCCACTTT. It yields the protein CASSEGWPLHF. This chain links TRBV6-5 with TRBJ1-6; D is uncertain. Trimming took off 5 bases at V and 13 bases at J, with 9 bases between the two ends. Germline lookup yields CDR1 MNHEY and CDR2 SVGAGI. CDR3 size: 11 residues.

The V gene is TRBV11-2, the J gene TRBJ2-5; unclear D gene. This CDR3 is 14 amino acids long. CDR1 and CDR2 (germline): SGHAT, FQNNGV. V was cut by 1 base and J by 1 base, with 7 bases left in between. The CDR3 is CASSLGPVQETQYF. The CDR3 region has the DNA TGTGCCAGCAGCTTAGGTCCAGTCCAAGAGACCCAGTACTTC.

This clone was detected a few times. The chain has TRBV5-8 and TRBJ1-6; tentatively, D is TRBD1 (5 bases). Germline CDR1 and CDR2: SGHTS and YDEGEE. The CDR3 is 14 amino acids. Trimming stripped 3 bases from V and 8 bases from J, with 12 bases between. The CDR3 DNA reads as TGTGCCAGCAGCTGGGGGATAGGAGATTCACCCCTCCACTTT. Amino acid sequence: CASSWGIGDSPLHF.

V gene TRBV6-5 combines with J gene TRBJ1-4, with a tentative D call TRBD1 (5 bases). This CDR3 region has 15 residues. The V gene's germline CDR1 is MNHEY and CDR2 SVGAGI. V dropped 0 bases and J dropped 10 bases, with 15 bases sitting between them. The CDR3 DNA reads TGTGCCAGCAGTTACTCGAGGGCAGGTGGGGGAAAACTGTTTTTT. This gives the protein CASSYSRAGGGKLFF.

DNA of the CDR3: TGTGCCACCAGCAGAGTTCAGGAATATGAAAAACTGTTTTTT. Translation gives CATSRVQEYEKLFF. The V and J genes are TRBV15 and TRBJ1-4, with D unclear. Germline CDR1 LNHNV, CDR2 YYDKDF (reference sequence). The CDR3 runs to 14 residues. The V gene lost 1 base and the J gene lost 6 bases, with 9 bases spanning the gap.

The V gene is TRBV2, the J gene TRBJ1-5, with unresolved D. The V gene's germline CDR1 is SNHLY and CDR2 FYNNEI. This CDR3 region has 12 residues. V lost 6 bases and J 3 bases, leaving 6 bases between the germline ends. CDR3 protein: CASSDFNQPQHF. The CDR3 coding sequence is TGTGCCAGCAGCGATTTCAATCAGCCCCAGCATTTT.